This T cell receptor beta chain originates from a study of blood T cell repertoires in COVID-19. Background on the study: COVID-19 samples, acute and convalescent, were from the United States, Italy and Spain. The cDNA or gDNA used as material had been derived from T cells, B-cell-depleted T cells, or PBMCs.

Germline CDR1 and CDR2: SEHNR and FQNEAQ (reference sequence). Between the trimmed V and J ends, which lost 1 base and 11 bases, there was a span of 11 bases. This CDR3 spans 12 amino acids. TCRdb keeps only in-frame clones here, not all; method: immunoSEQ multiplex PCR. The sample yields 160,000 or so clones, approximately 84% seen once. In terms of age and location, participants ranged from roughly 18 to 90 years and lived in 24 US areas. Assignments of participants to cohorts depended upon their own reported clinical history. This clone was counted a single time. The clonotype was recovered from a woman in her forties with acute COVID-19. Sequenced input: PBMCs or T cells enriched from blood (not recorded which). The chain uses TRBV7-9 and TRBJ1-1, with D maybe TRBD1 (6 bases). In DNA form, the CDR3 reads TGTGCCAGCAGCTTAGTTCCGGGGGGCGCTTTCTTT. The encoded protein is CASSLVPGGAFF. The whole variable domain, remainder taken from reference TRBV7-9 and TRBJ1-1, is DTGVSQNPRHKITKRGQNVTFRCDPISEHNRLYWYRQTLGQGPEFLTYFQNEAQLEKSRLLSDRFSAERPKGSFSTLEIQRTEQGDSAMYLCASSLVPGGAFFGQGTRLTVV.